Listed here is a single TCR beta chain. With 6 bases clipped from V and 7 bases from J, the junction kept 4 bases outside the gene matches. The CDR3 runs 13 residues. The germline V gene has CDR1 MNHEY and CDR2 SVGAGI. The patients all showed relapse after autologous stem cell transplantation, while their brentuximab vedotin exposure varied. Reported best responses ranged across complete response, partial response or progressive disease. Repertoires were generated with immunoSEQ multiplex PCR, while TCRdb's copy carries only in-frame clones and drops some. The sample holds roughly 150,000 clones, around 73% seen once. These data come from a study of PD-1 blockade in classical Hodgkin lymphoma.

The rearrangement joins TRBV6-5 to TRBJ2-1; 9 nucleotides line up with TRBD2. The receptor was isolated from a human donor with classical Hodgkin lymphoma. This specimen was peripheral blood mononuclear cells (PBMCs), taken before the second cycle of nivolumab. CDR3 region: CASRAGGVNEQFF. In nucleotides, the CDR3 is TGTGCCAGCAGGGCGGGAGGGGTGAATGAGCAGTTCTTC.